Listed below are T cell receptor beta chains from one sample, sequenced in a study of blood T cell repertoires in COVID-19. TCRdb's copy holds only in-frame clones and misses some; the assay was immunoSEQ multiplex PCR. Of about 250,000 clones in the sample, around 90% were seen once. The sample comprised PBMCs or T cells enriched from blood (not recorded which). Receptors were obtained from a woman aged 25 to 39 with acute COVID-19. Each CDR3 is given with its conserved first and last residue. Fields, in order: D gene, V gene, J gene, clone size, CDR3 length, CDR3 DNA, CDR3 protein. A D gene is named only where the DNA matches it firmly. Part of the rows lack a size; the others show once, few, many or a class for expanded clones.

D: TRBD1
V: TRBV29-1
J: TRBJ1-5
size: -
length: 13
DNA: TGCAGCGTTGTTGGACAGGGCAATCAGCCCCAGCATTTT
CDR3: CSVVGQGNQPQHF

D: -
V: TRBV7-9
J: TRBJ1-5
size: once
length: 15
DNA: TGTGCCAGCAGCTTGGGACTGGACGGCAATCAGCCCCAGCATTTT
CDR3: CASSLGLDGNQPQHF

D: TRBD1
V: TRBV19
J: TRBJ1-1
size: -
length: 15
DNA: TGTGCCAGTAGTACGATTCCGACAGGGTTCACTGAAGCTTTCTTT
CDR3: CASSTIPTGFTEAFF

D: TRBD1
V: TRBV6-5
J: TRBJ1-5
size: -
length: 14
DNA: TGTGCCAGCAGTTTCTTGGGACAGTATCAGCCCCAGCATTTT
CDR3: CASSFLGQYQPQHF

D: TRBD1
V: TRBV7-2
J: TRBJ1-1
size: -
length: 16
DNA: TGTGCCAGCAGCTTAGCGGGGGGCAGGGGGTGGGCTGAAGCTTTCTTT
CDR3: CASSLAGGRGWAEAFF

D: -
V: TRBV6-2/TRBV6-3
J: TRBJ1-1
size: -
length: 16
DNA: TGTGCCAGCAGCCCCTGGGTGGATACAGGGAACACTGAAGCTTTCTTT
CDR3: CASSPWVDTGNTEAFF

D: -
V: TRBV30
J: TRBJ1-1
size: -
length: 11
DNA: TGTGCCTGGAGTGTACAACAGGAAGCTTTCTTT
CDR3: CAWSVQQEAFF

D: TRBD2
V: TRBV14
J: TRBJ2-3
size: -
length: 17
DNA: TGTGCCAGCAGCCAGACCACGGGGGGTTCTAGCACAGATACGCAGTATTTT
CDR3: CASSQTTGGSSTDTQYF

D: TRBD1
V: TRBV10-3
J: TRBJ2-3
size: -
length: 16
DNA: TGTGCCATCAGTACCGGGACAGAGCCTCGGGGAGATACGCAGTATTTT
CDR3: CAISTGTEPRGDTQYF

D: TRBD1
V: TRBV18
J: TRBJ2-1
size: -
length: 13
DNA: TGTGCCAGCTCACCGGGACAGGGGAATGAGCAGTTCTTC
CDR3: CASSPGQGNEQFF

D: -
V: TRBV27
J: TRBJ2-1
size: -
length: 14
DNA: TGTGCCAGCAGTTTCAGGGCAGCCTACAATGAGCAGTTCTTC
CDR3: CASSFRAAYNEQFF

D: -
V: TRBV11-2
J: TRBJ1-2
size: -
length: 14
DNA: TGTGCCAGCAGCTTTCAGGGCTTAAACTATGGCTACACCTTC
CDR3: CASSFQGLNYGYTF

D: TRBD2
V: TRBV4-2
J: TRBJ2-5
size: -
length: 15
DNA: TGTGCCAGCAGCCACCGACTAGCGGGGCAAGAGACCCAGTACTTC
CDR3: CASSHRLAGQETQYF

D: -
V: TRBV6-5
J: TRBJ1-1
size: -
length: 15
DNA: TGTGCCAGCAGTTACGGTGGGGGCGAAAACACTGAAGCTTTCTTT
CDR3: CASSYGGGENTEAFF

D: TRBD1
V: TRBV5-1
J: TRBJ2-7
size: -
length: 14
DNA: TGCGCCAGCAGACCGTCCGGGACAGCCTACGAGCAGTACTTC
CDR3: CASRPSGTAYEQYF

D: -
V: TRBV19
J: TRBJ1-2
size: -
length: 16
DNA: TGTGCCAGTAGTCCAAACACGGATCTAGCGGCCTATGGCTACACCTTC
CDR3: CASSPNTDLAAYGYTF

D: TRBD1
V: TRBV14
J: TRBJ1-5
size: few
length: 15
DNA: TGTGCCAGCAGCTCCGGGACAGGGCTGAATCAGCCCCAGCATTTT
CDR3: CASSSGTGLNQPQHF

D: -
V: TRBV7-2
J: TRBJ1-3
size: -
length: 15
DNA: TGTGCCAGCAGCTACAACACCCTCTCTGGAAACACCATATATTTT
CDR3: CASSYNTLSGNTIYF

D: -
V: TRBV4-1
J: TRBJ2-7
size: -
length: 16
DNA: TGCGCCAGCAGCCAAGAGTATCAGGGGGGTGTCTACGAGCAGTACTTC
CDR3: CASSQEYQGGVYEQYF

D: -
V: TRBV4-3
J: TRBJ2-1
size: -
length: 14
DNA: TGCGCCAGCAGCCCGAGAGAGGGCGGAGGTGAGCAGTTCTTC
CDR3: CASSPREGGGEQFF

D: -
V: TRBV4-2
J: TRBJ1-3
size: -
length: 16
DNA: TGTGCCAGCAGCCAAGGGCAGGTGGTTCCTGGAAACACCATATATTTT
CDR3: CASSQGQVVPGNTIYF

D: -
V: TRBV18
J: TRBJ2-1
size: -
length: 16
DNA: TGTGCCAGCTCACCGGTAGGGAGGCAAGTTTACAATGAGCAGTTCTTC
CDR3: CASSPVGRQVYNEQFF

D: TRBD1
V: TRBV12-3/TRBV12-4
J: TRBJ1-5
size: -
length: 13
DNA: TGTGCCAGCACTGGGACAGGTGATCAGCCCCAGCATTTT
CDR3: CASTGTGDQPQHF

D: TRBD1
V: TRBV5-1
J: TRBJ2-1
size: -
length: 14
DNA: TGCGCCAGCAGCTTGGGTCGACAGGGCGGCGAGCAGTTCTTC
CDR3: CASSLGRQGGEQFF

D: TRBD1
V: TRBV6-5
J: TRBJ1-4
size: once
length: 14
DNA: TGTGCCAGCAGTCCGACAGGGGGAAAGGAAAAACTGTTTTTT
CDR3: CASSPTGGKEKLFF

D: TRBD1
V: TRBV10-1
J: TRBJ2-7
size: -
length: 15
DNA: TGCGCCACCACTGGGCCCGGGACAGGGGGCTACGAGCAGTACTTC
CDR3: CATTGPGTGGYEQYF

D: -
V: TRBV18
J: TRBJ2-7
size: -
length: 14
DNA: TGTGCCAGCTCACCAGGACAGTTGCCCTACGAGCAGTACTTC
CDR3: CASSPGQLPYEQYF

D: TRBD1
V: TRBV5-4
J: TRBJ2-5
size: -
length: 16
DNA: TGTGCCAGCAGCTTAAGCCTCTACAGGGGGCGAGAGACCCAGTACTTC
CDR3: CASSLSLYRGRETQYF

D: TRBD1
V: TRBV7-2
J: TRBJ2-7
size: few
length: 18
DNA: TGTGCCAGCAGCTTAACCTCTACGCAGGGGGTAATCTCCTACGAGCAGTACTTC
CDR3: CASSLTSTQGVISYEQYF

D: -
V: TRBV11-3
J: TRBJ1-1
size: -
length: 12
DNA: TGTGCCAGCAGCTTAGATGGGAGAGAAGCTTTCTTT
CDR3: CASSLDGREAFF

D: -
V: TRBV4-3
J: TRBJ2-7
size: once
length: 16
DNA: TGCGCCAGCAGCCAAGATCCAGGGCGAAGCTCCTACGAGCAGTACTTC
CDR3: CASSQDPGRSSYEQYF

D: -
V: TRBV7-2
J: TRBJ1-2
size: -
length: 15
DNA: TGTGCCAGCAGCTTATCGAAGGGGGTTCGCTATGGCTACACCTTC
CDR3: CASSLSKGVRYGYTF

D: -
V: TRBV11-2
J: TRBJ2-7
size: once
length: 13
DNA: TGTGCCAGCAGCTTCACAGGGAACTACGAGCAGTACTTC
CDR3: CASSFTGNYEQYF

D: -
V: TRBV2
J: TRBJ1-1
size: -
length: 11
DNA: TGTGCCAGCCCAGAGAACACTGAAGCTTTCTTT
CDR3: CASPENTEAFF

D: TRBD2
V: TRBV15
J: TRBJ2-5
size: -
length: 14
DNA: TGTGCCACCTCGTCGGGGGGTGTCCAAGAGACCCAGTACTTC
CDR3: CATSSGGVQETQYF

D: -
V: TRBV10-2
J: TRBJ2-3
size: -
length: 10
DNA: TGCGCCACCTTGACAGATACGCAGTATTTT
CDR3: CATLTDTQYF

D: -
V: TRBV20-1
J: TRBJ2-7
size: -
length: 9
DNA: TGCAGCGATAGCCACGAGCAGTACTTC
CDR3: CSDSHEQYF

D: -
V: TRBV4-1
J: TRBJ2-1
size: -
length: 14
DNA: TGCGCCAGCAGCCAAGTGAGAGGGCGGGGCGAGCAGTTCTTC
CDR3: CASSQVRGRGEQFF

D: -
V: TRBV19
J: TRBJ1-1
size: -
length: 13
DNA: TGTGCCAGTAGTATGGCAGGGCGGACTGAAGCTTTCTTT
CDR3: CASSMAGRTEAFF

D: -
V: TRBV5-6
J: TRBJ2-7
size: -
length: 16
DNA: TGTGCCAGCAGCTTTGGGGGGTCAGACTTCTCCTACGAGCAGTACTTC
CDR3: CASSFGGSDFSYEQYF